This is a list of T cell receptor beta chains from one sample in a study of blood T cell repertoires in COVID-19. TCRdb's table, derived via immunoSEQ multiplex PCR, lists solely in-frame clones and lacks some. Of over 150,000 clones listed, about four fifths are singletons. Sequencing used peripheral blood. The receptor set was obtained from a human donor in a cohort sampled during active COVID-19. Each CDR3 is given with its conserved first and last residue. The D gene is left open where the match is weak. Size values are once, few and many counts, or a class for expanded clones, and some rows have none.

V gene: TRBV27
D gene: TRBD2
clone size: NA
J gene: TRBJ2-7
CDR3 protein: CASSSWTSGGEQYF
CDR3 DNA: TGTGCCAGCAGTTCTTGGACTAGCGGGGGCGAGCAGTACTTC

V gene: TRBV7-8
D gene: NA
clone size: NA
J gene: TRBJ2-1
CDR3 protein: CASKEVEGGYEGEQFF
CDR3 DNA: TGTGCCAGCAAGGAGGTTGAGGGGGGGTACGAGGGTGAGCAGTTCTTC

V gene: TRBV18
D gene: NA
clone size: NA
J gene: TRBJ1-2
CDR3 protein: CASSPQGPYGYTF
CDR3 DNA: TGTGCCAGCTCACCTCAGGGCCCCTATGGCTACACCTTC

V gene: TRBV7-9
D gene: TRBD2
clone size: NA
J gene: TRBJ2-5
CDR3 protein: CASSLFTSGGASEETQYF
CDR3 DNA: TGTGCCAGCAGCTTATTTACTAGCGGGGGGGCCTCGGAAGAGACCCAGTACTTC

V gene: TRBV5-6
D gene: NA
clone size: once
J gene: TRBJ1-3
CDR3 protein: CASSLGPVWDTPGNTIYF
CDR3 DNA: TGTGCCAGCAGCTTGGGTCCAGTTTGGGACACTCCTGGAAACACCATATATTTT

V gene: TRBV7-9
D gene: NA
clone size: NA
J gene: TRBJ2-7
CDR3 protein: CASSTRQDSPDVEQYF
CDR3 DNA: TGTGCCAGCAGCACACGTCAGGACAGTCCCGATGTCGAGCAGTACTTC

V gene: TRBV7-7
D gene: NA
clone size: NA
J gene: TRBJ1-1
CDR3 protein: CASSPLGATEAFF
CDR3 DNA: TGTGCCAGCAGCCCCCTAGGGGCAACTGAAGCTTTCTTT

V gene: TRBV30
D gene: NA
clone size: NA
J gene: TRBJ1-1
CDR3 protein: CAGYRAGNTEAFF
CDR3 DNA: TGTGCCGGGTACAGGGCTGGGAACACTGAAGCTTTCTTT

V gene: TRBV6-4
D gene: NA
clone size: once
J gene: TRBJ1-1
CDR3 protein: CASSDFAEPEGEAFF
CDR3 DNA: TGTGCCAGCAGTGACTTCGCTGAACCCGAGGGTGAAGCTTTCTTT

V gene: TRBV30
D gene: TRBD1
clone size: NA
J gene: TRBJ1-2
CDR3 protein: CACRPPDRAGGYTF
CDR3 DNA: TGTGCCTGCCGGCCGCCGGACAGGGCCGGTGGCTACACCTTC

V gene: TRBV2
D gene: NA
clone size: NA
J gene: TRBJ1-2
CDR3 protein: CASSEADYGYTF
CDR3 DNA: TGTGCCAGCAGTGAAGCCGACTATGGCTACACCTTC

V gene: TRBV4-1
D gene: NA
clone size: NA
J gene: TRBJ1-6
CDR3 protein: CASSQDRNSPLHF
CDR3 DNA: TGCGCCAGCAGCCAGGACAGAAATTCACCCCTCCACTTT

V gene: TRBV5-7
D gene: NA
clone size: once
J gene: TRBJ1-2
CDR3 protein: CASSLRVHYGYTF
CDR3 DNA: TGTGCCAGCAGCTTGAGAGTCCACTATGGCTACACCTTC

V gene: TRBV11-2
D gene: TRBD1
clone size: NA
J gene: TRBJ1-1
CDR3 protein: CASSLTGGSTEAFF
CDR3 DNA: TGTGCCAGCAGCCTAACAGGGGGCTCGACTGAAGCTTTCTTT

V gene: TRBV10-2
D gene: NA
clone size: NA
J gene: TRBJ2-7
CDR3 protein: CASSGPQGSYEQYF
CDR3 DNA: TGCGCCAGCAGTGGGCCTCAGGGGTCCTACGAGCAGTACTTC

V gene: TRBV5-1
D gene: TRBD1
clone size: NA
J gene: TRBJ1-2
CDR3 protein: CASSYDTGTGGYTF
CDR3 DNA: TGCGCCAGCAGCTATGATACCGGGACAGGCGGCTACACCTTC

V gene: TRBV19
D gene: NA
clone size: NA
J gene: TRBJ1-3
CDR3 protein: CASSISRNTIYF
CDR3 DNA: TGTGCCAGTAGTATCTCTAGAAACACCATATATTTT

V gene: TRBV19
D gene: TRBD1
clone size: NA
J gene: TRBJ2-7
CDR3 protein: CATIGATGFLYEQYF
CDR3 DNA: TGTGCCACTATAGGGGCGACAGGGTTCCTCTACGAGCAGTACTTC

V gene: TRBV10-3
D gene: TRBD1
clone size: NA
J gene: TRBJ1-1
CDR3 protein: CAVLGGTGRDTEAFF
CDR3 DNA: TGTGCCGTATTGGGGGGGACAGGACGAGACACTGAAGCTTTCTTT

V gene: TRBV6-5
D gene: NA
clone size: few
J gene: TRBJ1-5
CDR3 protein: CASSQSQPQHF
CDR3 DNA: TGTGCCAGCAGCCAAAGCCAGCCCCAGCATTTT

V gene: TRBV5-1
D gene: NA
clone size: NA
J gene: TRBJ2-1
CDR3 protein: CASSLRRVDEQFF
CDR3 DNA: TGCGCCAGCAGCTTACGCAGGGTGGATGAGCAGTTCTTC

V gene: TRBV7-2
D gene: NA
clone size: NA
J gene: TRBJ1-4
CDR3 protein: CASSLVKGEGYEKLFF
CDR3 DNA: TGTGCCAGCAGCTTAGTTAAGGGGGAGGGTTACGAAAAACTGTTTTTT

V gene: TRBV24-1
D gene: TRBD2
clone size: once
J gene: TRBJ2-1
CDR3 protein: CATSEPPGLEQFF
CDR3 DNA: TGTGCCACCAGTGAGCCCCCGGGACTAGAGCAGTTCTTC

V gene: TRBV10-2
D gene: NA
clone size: once
J gene: TRBJ2-7
CDR3 protein: CASSPGSYEQYF
CDR3 DNA: TGCGCCAGCAGCCCCGGGTCATACGAGCAGTACTTC

V gene: TRBV6-1
D gene: NA
clone size: NA
J gene: TRBJ2-1
CDR3 protein: CASSEAGGYNEQFF
CDR3 DNA: TGTGCCAGCAGTGAAGCGGGGGGCTACAATGAGCAGTTCTTC

V gene: TRBV3-1/TRBV3-2
D gene: TRBD1
clone size: NA
J gene: TRBJ1-1
CDR3 protein: CASSTPGTGRSEAFF
CDR3 DNA: TGTGCCAGCAGCACACCCGGGACAGGGAGGTCTGAAGCTTTCTTT

V gene: TRBV10-3
D gene: NA
clone size: NA
J gene: TRBJ1-3
CDR3 protein: CAISPLGQISGNTIYF
CDR3 DNA: TGTGCCATCAGTCCCCTCGGACAGATATCTGGAAACACCATATATTTT

V gene: TRBV27
D gene: TRBD1
clone size: NA
J gene: TRBJ1-2
CDR3 protein: CASSRRDRGSSGYTF
CDR3 DNA: TGTGCCAGCAGTCGACGGGACAGGGGCTCTTCTGGCTACACCTTC

V gene: TRBV5-4
D gene: NA
clone size: NA
J gene: TRBJ1-3
CDR3 protein: CASRDRTGVSGNTIYF
CDR3 DNA: TGTGCCAGCAGGGATAGGACGGGGGTCTCTGGAAACACCATATATTTT

V gene: TRBV6-5
D gene: NA
clone size: once
J gene: TRBJ1-2
CDR3 protein: CASRQGGDYGYTF
CDR3 DNA: TGTGCCAGCAGACAGGGCGGTGACTATGGCTACACCTTC

V gene: TRBV19
D gene: TRBD1
clone size: NA
J gene: TRBJ1-2
CDR3 protein: CASRSRDRSNYGYTF
CDR3 DNA: TGTGCCAGTAGGAGCCGGGACAGATCAAACTATGGCTACACCTTC

V gene: TRBV19
D gene: TRBD1
clone size: NA
J gene: TRBJ1-4
CDR3 protein: CASSVTGAASGLFF
CDR3 DNA: TGTGCCAGTAGTGTCACAGGGGCCGCTTCGGGACTGTTTTTT

V gene: TRBV19
D gene: NA
clone size: few
J gene: TRBJ1-1
CDR3 protein: CASSYQGLAEAFF
CDR3 DNA: TGTGCCAGTAGTTATCAGGGATTGGCTGAAGCTTTCTTT

V gene: TRBV3-1/TRBV3-2
D gene: NA
clone size: NA
J gene: TRBJ2-6
CDR3 protein: CASSYNNVLTF
CDR3 DNA: TGTGCCAGCAGCTATAACAACGTCCTGACTTTC

V gene: TRBV19
D gene: TRBD1
clone size: NA
J gene: TRBJ1-2
CDR3 protein: CASSPLGTRGIGYTF
CDR3 DNA: TGTGCCAGTAGTCCCCTTGGTACCAGGGGGATTGGCTACACCTTC

V gene: TRBV7-9
D gene: TRBD1
clone size: NA
J gene: TRBJ1-1
CDR3 protein: CASSRQGDTEAFF
CDR3 DNA: TGTGCCAGCAGCAGACAGGGGGACACTGAAGCTTTCTTT

V gene: TRBV7-9
D gene: NA
clone size: NA
J gene: TRBJ2-5
CDR3 protein: CASSSLRIHQETQYF
CDR3 DNA: TGTGCCAGCAGCTCCCTACGCATTCACCAAGAGACCCAGTACTTC

V gene: TRBV7-2
D gene: NA
clone size: NA
J gene: TRBJ2-7
CDR3 protein: CASSLGENEQYF
CDR3 DNA: TGTGCCAGCAGCTTAGGGGAGAACGAGCAGTACTTC

V gene: TRBV15
D gene: NA
clone size: NA
J gene: TRBJ1-2
CDR3 protein: CATSRGGEGNYGYTF
CDR3 DNA: TGTGCCACCAGCAGGGGGGGGGAAGGAAACTATGGCTACACCTTC

V gene: TRBV7-2
D gene: TRBD1
clone size: NA
J gene: TRBJ1-1
CDR3 protein: CASSPGQGSRNTEAFF
CDR3 DNA: TGTGCCAGCAGCCCAGGACAGGGAAGTAGGAACACTGAAGCTTTCTTT

V gene: TRBV27
D gene: NA
clone size: once
J gene: TRBJ2-2
CDR3 protein: CASSPGHGSTGELFF
CDR3 DNA: TGTGCCAGCAGTCCCGGACACGGTTCCACCGGGGAGCTGTTTTTT

V gene: TRBV7-8
D gene: NA
clone size: once
J gene: TRBJ1-2
CDR3 protein: CASSLRQGNYGYTF
CDR3 DNA: TGTGCCAGCAGCTTACGGCAGGGTAACTATGGCTACACCTTC

V gene: TRBV9
D gene: TRBD2
clone size: NA
J gene: TRBJ2-3
CDR3 protein: CASSASTSGGPTDTQYF
CDR3 DNA: TGTGCCAGCAGCGCGTCAACTAGCGGGGGGCCCACAGATACGCAGTATTTT

V gene: TRBV5-6
D gene: TRBD1
clone size: few
J gene: TRBJ2-7
CDR3 protein: CASSPKGQGNYEQYF
CDR3 DNA: TGTGCCAGCAGTCCTAAGGGACAGGGGAACTACGAGCAGTACTTC

V gene: TRBV6-5
D gene: NA
clone size: NA
J gene: TRBJ2-1
CDR3 protein: CASSLTVTSYNEQFF
CDR3 DNA: TGTGCCAGCAGCCTGACAGTGACCTCCTACAATGAGCAGTTCTTC

V gene: TRBV7-3
D gene: TRBD1
clone size: NA
J gene: TRBJ2-3
CDR3 protein: CASSFSPGPGGTDTQYF
CDR3 DNA: TGTGCCAGCAGCTTCTCCCCGGGACCAGGGGGAACAGATACGCAGTATTTT